This T cell receptor (beta chain) was identified in a study of T cells after yellow fever vaccination. Template-switching 5'RACE yielded the TCR cDNA; a universal primer site and UMIs were added in the process. TCRdb re-derived calls from the 5' RACE reads in MiXCR, one entry per CDR3 protein. Found here are hundreds of thousands of distinct CDR3 sequences, roughly 12% of them singletons; the top ten hold under 15%. General study findings and limits: On re-exposure, the response was weaker but peaked faster, at day 5 versus 15.

CDR3 length: 14 amino acids. The V and J ends lost 5 bases and 6 bases, in that order; junction bases with no gene match: 9. Looked up from germline, CDR1 is MNHEY and CDR2 is SVGEGT. This clonotype was found many times. Its specificity is not known. The input for sequencing was PBMCs, taken on the day of the yellow fever booster vaccination. This chain uses TRBV6-2 or TRBV6-3 with TRBJ1-2; 7 bases fit TRBD1. This TCR was recovered from a man aged 25-45 years who received the YFV17D yellow fever vaccine. CDR3 coding DNA: TGTGCCAGCAGTCCTCGACCCGGACAGGATGGCTACACCTTC. As protein: CASSPRPGQDGYTF.